Listed here are 7 T cell receptor beta chains from one sample, sequenced in a study of regulatory T cells in long-lasting Graves disease. CDR3 regions were amplified by Arm-PCR using iRepertoire HTBI primers to build TCR beta libraries. Via MiXCR, TCRdb re-called the multiplex PCR reads, giving one row per CDR3 protein. The sample carries about 300,000 distinct CDR3 sequences, 20% to 25% recorded once. The time point: persistent/refractory GD, antithyroid drugs over 5 years with positive TRAb. The TCR library was made from RNA extracted from PBMCs. This sample comprised peripheral blood mononuclear cells (PBMCs), obtained when the disease was refractory, from a patient treated with antithyroid drugs. The receptors come from a female donor with Graves disease.

This clonotype was seen a handful of times. J is TRBJ2-5 and V is TRBV6-2 or TRBV6-3; TRBD2 matches 7 bases. With V trimmed by 6 bases and J by 4 bases, 8 bases remained unmatched. Per germline, CDR1 MNHEY and CDR2 SVGEGT. The CDR3 loop spans 14 amino acids. The CDR3: CASRDAGVGETQYF. In nucleotides, the CDR3 is TGTGCCAGCAGAGACGCGGGAGTAGGAGAGACCCAGTACTTC.

The chain has TRBV12-3 or TRBV12-4 and TRBJ2-2; D assignment may be TRBD1 or TRBD2 (5 bases each). V was trimmed by 7 bases and J by 2 bases, leaving 17 bases between them. This CDR3 contains 16 residues. CDR3 in amino acids: CASNLRDRLNTGELFF. CDR3 nucleotides: TGTGCCAGCAACCTCCGGGACCGTCTAAACACCGGGGAGCTGTTTTTT.

With respect to this clonotype: The CDR3 ends on some other residue instead of the conserved phenylalanine or tryptophan, so this is likely a read error. The rearrangement uses TRBV28 and TRBJ1-5; possibly TRBD1 for D (6 bases). This CDR3 has 12 amino acids. The V end was cut by 6 bases, the J end by 6 bases, with 9 bases between. The germline V gene has CDR1 MDHEN and CDR2 SYDVKM. CDR3 region: CASRAGVQPQHL. The CDR3 DNA reads TGTGCCAGCAGGGCAGGGGTTCAGCCCCAGCATCTT.

This clonotype showed up many times. The chain couples TRBV20-1 to TRBJ2-7; no definite D call. The CDR3 loop spans 13 amino acids. The V gene's germline CDR1 is DFQATT and CDR2 SNEGSKA (reference sequence). The V and J ends lost 1 base and 3 bases respectively, with 10 bases between them. CDR3 region: CSARGPVGYEQYF. DNA of the CDR3: TGCAGTGCTAGAGGCCCGGTCGGCTACGAGCAGTACTTC.

V usage is TRBV12-3 or TRBV12-4 and J usage is TRBJ1-1; no firm D call. Trimming removed 6 bases from V and 5 bases from J, with 13 bases in between. CDR3 length: 13 amino acids. DNA of the CDR3: TGTGCCAGCAGGGATGACGGGCGTACTGAAGCTTTCTTT. Amino acid sequence: CASRDDGRTEAFF.

This clonotype was observed a few times. The genes are TRBV24-1 and TRBJ2-7; the match to TRBD1 covers 11 bases. CDR3 length equals 14 residues. In germline, CDR1 is KGHDR, CDR2 SFDVKD. The trim removed 3 bases at V and 12 bases at J, leaving 9 bases unmatched. CDR3 nucleotide sequence: TGTGCCACCAGTGATGGACAGGGGGCCAGGACTCTGTACTTC. As protein: CATSDGQGARTLYF.

This clonotype was recorded many times. The chain couples TRBV28 to TRBJ1-2; D perhaps matches TRBD1 (5 bases). CDR1 and CDR2 from the germline V gene are MDHEN and SYDVKM. This CDR3 contains 13 residues. V was cut by 6 bases and J by 6 bases, with 14 bases left in between. The CDR3: CASSLAGMDGYTF. The CDR3 bases are TGTGCCAGCAGCTTGGCAGGGATGGATGGCTACACCTTC.